One sample yielded the 26 T cell receptor beta chains listed below, sequenced in a study of cytomegalovirus exposure and HLA in healthy donors. Primers for the PCR totalled 60 Vbeta and 13 Jbeta. The assay was immunoSEQ multiplex PCR, and TCRdb's table has in-frame clones only and misses some. The table shows fewer than 80,000 clones, with 70% to 75% occurring only once. The sequenced material came from PBMCs. The receptor set was obtained from a woman aged 25 to 39 in good health and CMV-seronegative.

J is TRBJ2-3 and V is TRBV2; TRBD2 matches 15 bases. This CDR3 is 19 amino acids long. CDR1 is SNHLY, CDR2 FYNNEI, per germline. V lost 6 bases to trimming and J lost 3 bases; unmatched junction nucleotides: 13. CDR3 loop: CASRPTSWTSGRATDTQYF. The CDR3 nucleotides read TGTGCCAGCAGGCCTACCAGCTGGACTAGCGGGAGGGCAACAGATACGCAGTATTTT.

The V call is TRBV5-1, the J call TRBJ2-5; no reliable D call. Germline CDR1 SGHRS, CDR2 YFSETQ. V lost 4 bases and J 4 bases, leaving 17 bases between the germline ends. CDR3 length: 15 residues. The CDR3 here is CASSTRVPRGETQYF. CDR3 DNA sequence: TGCGCCAGCAGCACCCGGGTCCCCCGAGGAGAGACCCAGTACTTC.

The chain is built from TRBV7-3 and TRBJ1-1; D gene ambiguous. Trimming pared 3 bases from V and 1 base from J, leaving 9 bases between. The germline V gene has CDR1 SGHTA and CDR2 FQGTGA. This CDR3 is 14 amino acids long. CDR3 protein: CASSLGRSNTEAFF. The CDR3 DNA sequence: TGTGCCAGCAGCTTGGGCAGGTCGAACACTGAAGCTTTCTTT.

With regard to this clone: A junction boundary mismatches the germline segment, possibly from a read error. The chain combines TRBV7-9 with TRBJ2-7; no reliable D call. The CDR3 sequence is 17 residues long. The V gene's germline CDR1 is SEHNR and CDR2 FQNEAQ (reference sequence). CDR3: CSSSDRLGRLSSYEQYF. In nucleotides, the CDR3 is TGTTCCAGCAGCGACCGCCTCGGCAGACTTAGCTCCTACGAGCAGTACTTC.

This chain joins TRBV7-2 and TRBJ1-6; TRBD1 agrees at 7 bases. V dropped 6 bases and J dropped 5; count of bases not matched to a gene: 13. The CDR3 sequence is 17 residues long. Germline lookup yields CDR1 SGHTA and CDR2 FQGNSA. The CDR3 DNA reads TGTGCCAGCAGACCGAGACAGGGAGGTCAGAATAATTCACCCCTCCACTTT. Translated, it gives CASRPRQGGQNNSPLHF.

The rearrangement links TRBV20-1 to TRBJ2-5; 7 bases fit TRBD1. The CDR3 totals 9 residues. Germline V gene data show CDR1 as DFQATT and CDR2 as SNEGSKA (reference sequence). The CDR3 DNA reads as TGCAGCGAGGGACAGCGTAGGTACTTC. Protein sequence: CSEGQRRYF.

V is TRBV7-3 and J is TRBJ2-7, with D possibly matching TRBD2 (6 bases). The CDR3 consists of 21 residues. Per germline, CDR1 SGHTA and CDR2 FQGTGA. Trimming removed 5 bases from V and 5 bases from J, with 37 bases in between. The CDR3 loop is CASSPIYIMYEKGLLKNEQYV. The CDR3 bases are TGTGCCAGCAGCCCGATCTACATTATGTACGAAAAAGGACTACTGAAGAACGAGCAGTACGTC.

The genes are TRBV6-5 and TRBJ2-7; TRBD2 agrees at 7 bases. Unmatched junction bases numbered 11, after V lost 5 bases and J lost 4 bases. CDR3 length equals 15 residues. Germline V lookup: CDR1 MNHEY, CDR2 SVGAGI. This CDR3 reads CASSPLRDYGYEQYF. CDR3 DNA: TGTGCCAGCAGTCCCCTCCGGGACTACGGTTACGAGCAGTACTTC.

The J gene is TRBJ1-2, the V gene TRBV7-2; D is ambiguous. Per the germline V gene, CDR1 is SGHTA and CDR2 is FQGNSA. Trimming stripped 0 bases from V and 4 bases from J, with 6 bases between. The CDR3 has 13 amino acids. The CDR3: CASSLAGSYGYTF. CDR3 in DNA: TGTGCCAGCAGCTTAGCAGGGAGCTATGGCTACACCTTC.

This clone has just one count. The J gene is TRBJ2-7, the V gene TRBV6-5; D might be TRBD2 (5 bases). CDR1 and CDR2 from the germline V gene are MNHEY and SVGAGI. There are 15 residues in the CDR3. The germline V and J ends were trimmed by 0 bases and 4 bases, with 13 bases remaining between them. CDR3 bases: TGTGCCAGCAGTTACTCGAGGACTTCCCTTTACGAGCAGTACGTC. It yields the protein CASSYSRTSLYEQYV.

This clone was seen only a few times. The V and J genes are TRBV5-1 and TRBJ2-2, with 11 bases fitting TRBD2. Per the germline V gene, CDR1 is SGHRS and CDR2 is YFSETQ. The CDR3 sequence is 17 residues long. V shed 5 bases, J shed 0 bases, and the junction held 6 bases outside the gene matches. CDR3 sequence (DNA): TGCGCCAGCAGTCAGGGACTAGCGGTCCCGAACACCGGGGAGCTGTTTTTT. Translated: CASSQGLAVPNTGELFF. Full variable domain (remainder filled in from reference TRBV5-1 and TRBJ2-2): KAGVTQTPRYLIKTRGQQVTLSCSPISGHRSVSWYQQTPGQGLQFLFEYFSETQRNKGNFPGRFSGRQFSNSRSEMNVSTLELGDSALYLCASSQGLAVPNTGELFFGEGSRLTVL.

The genes are TRBV9 and TRBJ2-5; 16 bases align to TRBD2. Germline V gives CDR1 SGDLS, CDR2 YYNGEE. The length of the CDR3 is 19 residues. Unmatched junction bases numbered 5, after V lost 0 bases and J lost 0 bases. The CDR3 reads CASSVGGLAGGGYQETQYF. DNA for the CDR3: TGTGCCAGCAGCGTAGGGGGACTAGCGGGAGGGGGGTACCAAGAGACCCAGTACTTC.

V usage is TRBV13 and J usage is TRBJ2-3; TRBD2 agrees at 10 bases. The CDR3 consists of 18 residues. The junction had 11 bases not matched to a gene; V was cut back by 4 bases and J by 1 base. Germline CDR1 and CDR2: PRHDT and FYEKMQ (reference sequence). This CDR3 is CASSSKLRGTSGTDTQYF. CDR3 nucleotide sequence: TGTGCCAGCAGCTCAAAACTGAGGGGGACTAGCGGCACAGATACGCAGTATTTT.

The chain is built from TRBV19 and TRBJ2-3; D perhaps matches TRBD2 (7 bases). This CDR3 region has 15 residues. Germline-derived CDR1 and CDR2 are LNHDA and SQIVND (reference sequence). Trimming left V 5 bases short and J 3 bases short, with 15 bases between. The CDR3 here is CASSWGASGTDTQYF. Written as DNA, the CDR3 is TGTGCCAGTAGTTGGGGGGCTAGCGGTACAGATACGCAGTATTTT.

The chain is built from TRBV7-7 and TRBJ2-2; TRBD1 matches 8 bases. This CDR3 comprises 15 residues. CDR1 and CDR2 from the germline V gene are SSHAT and FNYEAQ (reference sequence). V lost 6 bases and J lost 2; bases outside the gene matches: 5. The DNA of the CDR3 is TGTGCCAGCAGGGCCGCAGGGGGCAACACCGGGGAGCTGTTTTTT. This encodes CASRAAGGNTGELFF.

The V and J genes are TRBV2 and TRBJ2-2; D gene uncertain. Per the germline V gene, CDR1 is SNHLY and CDR2 is FYNNEI. V was shortened by 0 bases and J by 6 bases, with 11 bases between the two germline ends. CDR3 length: 15 residues. The CDR3 spells CASSEASVSPGELFF. Written as DNA, the CDR3 is TGTGCCAGCAGTGAAGCCTCAGTTTCCCCCGGGGAGCTGTTTTTT.

Comment on this clone: One end of the junction is discordant with germline, which a read error may explain. This CDR3 is also generated by other DNA sequences in the sample. In DNA form, the CDR3 reads TGCGCCAGCTTCTGGGGGGGCCGGGGCAATCAGCCCCAGCATTTT. It is translated as CASFWGGRGNQPQHF. J is TRBJ1-5 and V is TRBV6-8, with a tentative D call TRBD1 (6 bases). Per the germline V gene, CDR1 is MNHGY and CDR2 is SAAAGT. CDR3 length: 15 amino acids.

This chain connects TRBV14 to TRBJ2-7; D is uncertain. Germline V CDR1 and CDR2: SGHDN, FVKESK. V was pared by 5 bases and J by 4 bases, with 12 bases between. This CDR3 spans 13 amino acids. As DNA, the CDR3 is TGTGCCAGCAGCTTCGGTTCAGGATACGAGCAGTACTTC. Translation gives CASSFGSGYEQYF.

The chain is built from TRBV19 and TRBJ1-4, with 8 bases identical to TRBD1. Germline V lookup: CDR1 LNHDA, CDR2 SQIVND (reference sequence). The CDR3 has 16 amino acids. V lost 5 bases to trimming and J lost 4 bases; unmatched junction nucleotides: 9. In DNA form, the CDR3 reads TGTGCCAGTAGTCGGCCAGGACAGGGACTTAATGAAAAACTGTTTTTT. This codes for CASSRPGQGLNEKLFF.

This clone was detected only once. The chain employs TRBV7-8 and TRBJ2-7; D perhaps matches TRBD1 (5 bases). V lost 5 bases and J 2 bases, leaving 10 bases between the germline ends. Germline V CDR1 and CDR2: SGHVS, FQNEAQ. CDR3 length: 13 amino acids. In DNA form, the CDR3 reads TGTGCCAGCAGCCCTTCAGGGCCCTACGAGCAGTACTTC. It codes for CASSPSGPYEQYF.

This clone was seen a handful of times. The junction does not match germline at one end; this may be a read error. The V and J genes are TRBV19 and TRBJ2-5; TRBD2 agrees at 10 bases. The CDR3 covers 13 residues. Germline-derived CDR1 and CDR2 are LNHDA and SQIVND (reference sequence). Here the CDR3 DNA reads TGTGCCAGTAGAATAGCGGGAGGAGAGACCCAGTACTTC. Its translation: CASRIAGGETQYF.

The chain recombines TRBV7-2 with TRBJ1-4; tentative D call: TRBD1 (5 bases). The germline V gene encodes CDR1 SGHTA and CDR2 FQGNSA. This CDR3 is built from 14 residues. Trimming removed 6 bases at V and 5 bases at J, with 13 bases between. CDR3 nucleotide sequence: TGTGCCAGCAGTAAGGGGCGCGAAAATGAAAAACTGTTTTTT. Amino acid sequence: CASSKGRENEKLFF.

This chain joins TRBV5-1 and TRBJ2-7; 7 bases map to TRBD1. CDR1 is SGHRS, CDR2 YFSETQ, per germline. The J segment lost 0 bases and the V segment lost 4 bases, leaving 13 bases of the junction unmatched. This CDR3 comprises 17 residues. CDR3: CASSRLGSGTASYEQYF. CDR3 nucleotide sequence: TGCGCCAGCAGCCGCCTTGGGTCCGGGACAGCCTCCTACGAGCAGTACTTC.

The chain is built from TRBV5-1 and TRBJ2-7, with 13 bases identical to TRBD2. There are 15 residues in the CDR3. Per the germline V gene, CDR1 is SGHRS and CDR2 is YFSETQ. With V trimmed by 4 bases and J by 2 bases, 3 bases remained unmatched. The CDR3 region is CASSQGTSGTYEQYF. The CDR3, as DNA: TGCGCCAGCAGCCAAGGGACTAGCGGGACCTACGAGCAGTACTTC.

This chain uses TRBV6-6 with TRBJ1-5; D unresolved. Trimming shortened V by 6 bases and J by 3 bases, and 9 bases separated the two germline ends. The germline V gene has CDR1 MNHNY and CDR2 SVGAGI (reference sequence). This CDR3 is built from 13 residues. The CDR3 DNA reads as TGTGCCAGCAGCTCCCTGTCCAATCAGCCCCAGCATTTT. This encodes CASSSLSNQPQHF.

V usage is TRBV9 and J usage is TRBJ2-2; the D gene is possibly TRBD1 (5 bases). With 4 bases removed from V and 0 bases from J, the gap between germline ends came to 10 bases. Germline V gives CDR1 SGDLS, CDR2 YYNGEE. CDR3 length equals 15 residues. This chain's CDR3 is CASSRTPANTGELFF. The CDR3 region has the DNA TGTGCCAGCAGCCGGACACCCGCGAACACCGGGGAGCTGTTTTTT.